The clone carrying this TCR beta chain was counted at least ten times. The antigen remains undetermined. This table comes from immunoSEQ multiplex PCR, and its TCRdb copy is limited to in-frame clones, with some not included. This sample carries about 12,000 clones, roughly 24% of them seen once, and the ten largest clones take roughly 20%. This record comes from a study of sequential checkpoint blockade in melanoma. Treatment of the sample: randomized to nivolumab then ipilimumab (arm A) or the reverse (arm B). DNA-damaging chemotherapy had not been given to any patient beforehand. Broader study findings: In arm A, pretreatment tumor clonality was associated with response.

Trimming removed 3 bases at V and 4 bases at J, with 23 bases between. This CDR3 contains 18 residues. CDR1 and CDR2 (germline): SNHLY, FYNNEI. Sequenced material: tumor tissue (inferred from file names), taken from a patient given nivolumab and ipilimumab in sequence. The chain joins TRBV2 to TRBJ2-3; possible D gene TRBD2, 6 bases. The receptor was isolated from a human donor with melanoma. The CDR3 protein is CASSEGLWTGVRADTQYF. Here the CDR3 DNA reads TGTGCCAGCAGTGAGGGGCTATGGACGGGGGTACGGGCAGATACGCAGTATTTT.